The clone carrying this T cell receptor beta chain was found once. Its antigen is unknown. This entry is derived from a study of immune evolution from preneoplasia to lung adenocarcinoma. Findings of the study overall: Top clone share appeared to fall from AAH through AIS, MIA, adenocarcinoma.

The method was immunoSEQ multiplex PCR; TCRdb's version includes in-frame clones alone and lacks a portion of them. The sample yields about 3,900 clones, 87% seen once. Sequencing was performed on FFPE minimally invasive lung adenocarcinoma tissue. This TCR was recovered from a donor older than 65 with lung adenocarcinoma.

The DNA for the CDR3 is TGTGCCAGCAGCTTTACTAGACGCACAGATACGCAGTATTTT. Translating it yields CASSFTRRTDTQYF. V is TRBV5-4 and J is TRBJ2-3; TRBD2 is a possible D gene (5 bases). Germline V gene sequence: CDR1 SGHNT, CDR2 YYREEE (reference sequence). Trimming stripped 2 bases from V and 1 base from J, with 8 bases between. CDR3 length: 14 amino acids.